The present T cell receptor (beta chain) was sequenced within a study of cytomegalovirus exposure and HLA in healthy donors. The study, taken as a whole, reports: A later analysis showed that HLA-associated TCR beta chains had undergone more clonal expansion than equally common others.

The germline V gene has CDR1 KGHSH and CDR2 LQKENI. The CDR3 runs to 15 residues. Losses at the gene ends were 1 base for V and 5 bases for J; bases not matched to a gene: 7. A multiplex PCR was run with 60 Vbeta primers and 13 Jbeta primers. Profiling relied on immunoSEQ multiplex PCR, and the TCRdb table lists in-frame clones only, not all of them. The sample carries about 140,000 clones, about 78% recorded once. Remarks on this clone: The antigen is not known.

The sample taken for sequencing was PBMCs. V is TRBV18 and J is TRBJ2-5, with TRBD2 matching 7 bases. The source is a male donor in good health and CMV-seronegative. The DNA of the CDR3 is TGTGCCAGCTCACCACAAGCGGGGTCAATTGAGACCCAGTACTTC. This encodes CASSPQAGSIETQYF.